The clone carrying this T cell receptor beta chain came up a few times. The data derive from a study of response to subunit inactivated influenza vaccine. TCRdb passed the RT-PCR reads through MiXCR, listing each CDR3 protein once. The sample yields a few hundred thousand distinct CDR3 sequences, approximately 10% seen once. The V gene's germline CDR1 is SGDLS and CDR2 YYNGEE. The CDR3 totals 16 residues. V was clipped by 0 bases and J by 2 bases; unmatched bases: 5. The data were also submitted as part of a second study, on T cells expressing NK-cell markers. According to that study: The cDNA for TCR beta came from 5'RACE template switching with UMIs.

The sequencing here drew on PBMCs from blood, taken on the day of vaccination. The chain couples TRBV9 to TRBJ2-3; 8 bases match TRBD2. The receptor was derived from a man over 45 who received an inactivated influenza vaccine. DNA of the CDR3: TGTGCCAGCAGCGTAGCGGGGGGGAGGAACACAGATACGCAGTATTTT. It translates to CASSVAGGRNTDTQYF.